These 16 T cell receptor beta chains came from one sample sequenced in a study of regulatory T cells in long-lasting Graves disease. Assembly of TCR beta libraries relied on iRepertoire HTBI primers together with Arm-PCR of CDR3 regions. TCRdb re-called the multiplex PCR reads with MiXCR, one entry per CDR3 protein. The repertoire holds a few hundred thousand distinct CDR3 sequences, with about 19% as singletons. The time point: newly diagnosed GD, antithyroid drugs for less than 3 months. Preparation of the TCR library used RNA extracted from PBMCs. The source was peripheral blood mononuclear cells (PBMCs), collected at new diagnosis, from a patient treated with antithyroid drugs. The source is a female donor with Graves disease.

This clonotype showed up just a few times. The chain joins TRBV6-1 to TRBJ2-3, with D maybe TRBD1 (6 bases). This CDR3 spans 15 amino acids. Germline assignment: CDR1 MNHNS and CDR2 SASEGT. V shed 5 bases and J shed 1 base, with 13 bases lying between them. The CDR3 reads CASSPDRLGTDTQYF. The CDR3 coding sequence is TGTGCCAGCAGTCCCGACAGGCTAGGCACAGATACGCAGTATTTT.

This clonotype was detected ten times or more. The chain uses TRBV6-2 or TRBV6-3 and TRBJ1-5; 8 positions match TRBD1. Germline lookup yields CDR1 MNHEY and CDR2 SVGEGT. J was trimmed by 6 bases and V by 2 bases; bases with no gene match: 9. The CDR3 sequence is 16 residues long. This chain's CDR3 is CASSYIAWTGLQPQHF. The DNA of the CDR3 is TGTGCCAGCAGTTACATCGCGTGGACAGGGCTTCAGCCCCAGCATTTT.

As for this clonotype: One end of the junction is discordant with germline, which a read error may explain. The chain links TRBV7-2 to TRBJ1-6; no clear D gene. Per germline, CDR1 SGHTA and CDR2 FQGNSA. The CDR3 spans 15 residues. The CDR3 here is CAGSRSGMLNSPLHF. As DNA, the CDR3 is TGTGCCGGCAGCCGATCCGGGATGCTAAATTCACCCCTCCACTTT.

This clonotype was counted once. The chain links TRBV5-1 to TRBJ2-3, with 11 nucleotides matching TRBD2. The CDR3 totals 17 residues. V was pared by 4 bases and J by 2 bases, with 9 bases of the junction left unmatched. Germline-derived CDR1 and CDR2 are SGHRS and YFSETQ. The CDR3 coding sequence is TGCGCCAGCAGCCAGAATAGCGGGGGGGGTAACACAGATACGCAGTATTTT. Protein product: CASSQNSGGGNTDTQYF.

This clonotype was seen repeatedly, ten times or more. One end of the junction does not line up with germline, which may come from a read error. The chain links TRBV7-3 to TRBJ2-7, with no clear D. In germline, CDR1 is SGHTA, CDR2 FQGTGA. The CDR3 extends over 16 amino acids. The CDR3 DNA is TGTGCCAGCAGCCTAACCCCGGGTCAGTACCCCTCCGAGCAGTACTTC. This encodes CASSLTPGQYPSEQYF.

This clonotype has a count of ten or more. The J gene is TRBJ2-1, the V gene TRBV4-1; 11 bases align to TRBD2. The junction had 2 bases not matched to a gene; V was cut back by 4 bases and J by 3 bases. Germline loops: CDR1 MGHRA, CDR2 YSYEKL. This CDR3 contains 15 residues. CDR3 sequence: CASSRGLADYNEQFF. CDR3 nucleotide sequence: TGCGCCAGCAGCCGGGGACTAGCGGACTACAATGAGCAGTTCTTC.

As regards this clonotype: This sequence may be a read error, since a much larger clone differs from it by one base. This chain joins TRBV12-3 or TRBV12-4 and TRBJ2-5; D is unclear. The CDR3 has 14 amino acids. As DNA, the CDR3 is TGTGCCAGCAGTTTCGGCCCGGCCCAAGAGACCCGGTACTTC. Amino acids: CASSFGPAQETRYF.

The chain links TRBV28 to TRBJ1-2, with D unclear. Germline V gene data show CDR1 as MDHEN and CDR2 as SYDVKM. The CDR3 is 13 amino acids. V was pared by 6 bases and J by 4 bases, with 12 bases between. CDR3 sequence (DNA): TGTGCCAGCAGAGAGTGGATCTCCTATGGCTACACCTTC. Protein product: CASREWISYGYTF.

This clonotype was detected ten times or more. The V and J genes are TRBV12-3 or TRBV12-4 and TRBJ2-2; possible D gene TRBD1, 6 bases. Trimming removed 3 bases at V and 7 bases at J, with 15 bases between. This CDR3 comprises 15 residues. CDR3 residues: CASSFFQGFGGELFF. CDR3 coding DNA: TGTGCCAGCAGTTTCTTTCAGGGGTTCGGCGGGGAGCTGTTTTTT.

This clonotype appeared a single time. This chain joins TRBV12-5 and TRBJ2-7; 11 positions agree with TRBD2. Germline CDR1 reads LGHNT; CDR2 reads FRNRAP. This CDR3 contains 15 residues. V lost 5 bases to trimming and J lost 2 bases; unmatched junction nucleotides: 5. CDR3: CASGPGTSGTYEQYF. The DNA of the CDR3 is TGTGCTAGTGGTCCGGGGACTAGCGGTACCTACGAGCAGTACTTC.

The rearrangement uses TRBV4-3 and TRBJ1-5; D remains unclear. The CDR3 loop spans 16 amino acids. V was pared by 0 bases and J by 3 bases, with 12 bases between. Germline assignment: CDR1 LGHNA and CDR2 YSLEER. CDR3: CASSQESQANNQPQHF. CDR3 nucleotides: TGCGCCAGCAGCCAAGAGTCGCAGGCCAACAATCAGCCCCAGCATTTT.

The V gene is TRBV5-1, the J gene TRBJ2-5; D uncertain. There are 13 residues in the CDR3. The V and J ends lost 1 base and 0 bases respectively, with 4 bases between them. The germline V gene has CDR1 SGHRS and CDR2 YFSETQ. The CDR3 here is CASSLPHQETQYF. The CDR3 DNA reads TGCGCCAGCAGCTTGCCGCACCAAGAGACCCAGTACTTC. Filled out from reference TRBV5-1 and TRBJ2-5, the complete variable domain reads KAGVTQTPRYLIKTRGQQVTLSCSPISGHRSVSWYQQTPGQGLQFLFEYFSETQRNKGNFPGRFSGRQFSNSRSEMNVSTLELGDSALYLCASSLPHQETQYFGPGTRLLVL.

The V and J genes are TRBV7-2 and TRBJ2-7; 7 bases line up with TRBD1. The V and J ends lost 6 bases and 4 bases, in that order; junction bases with no gene match: 9. This CDR3 spans 14 amino acids. Germline lookup yields CDR1 SGHTA and CDR2 FQGNSA. In DNA form, the CDR3 reads TGTGCCAGCAGTAGGACAGGTGGGATGTACGAGCAGTACTTC. It yields the protein CASSRTGGMYEQYF.

This clonotype was seen only a few times. The rearrangement uses TRBV19 and TRBJ2-5; no reliable D call. The germline V and J ends were trimmed by 7 bases and 5 bases, with 11 bases remaining between them. Germline CDR1 and CDR2: LNHDA and SQIVND (reference sequence). This CDR3 is 12 amino acids long. DNA for the CDR3: TGTGCCAGTACTTCGAACCGGGAGACCCAGTACTTC. Translated, it gives CASTSNRETQYF.

At least ten counts were recorded for this clonotype. This chain joins TRBV20-1 and TRBJ2-7; TRBD2 matches 13 bases. Germline CDR1 reads DFQATT; CDR2 reads SNEGSKA (reference sequence). Trimming removed 5 bases from V and 0 bases from J; junction bases left unmatched: 4. The CDR3 consists of 15 residues. The CDR3 region has the DNA TGCAGTGCTTCCGGGACTAGCGGGGACTCCTACGAGCAGTACTTC. Translation gives CSASGTSGDSYEQYF.

This clonotype occurred many times. The gene calls are TRBV14 and TRBJ2-5; TRBD1 is a possible D gene (6 bases). V was shortened by 2 bases and J by 3 bases, with 16 bases between the two germline ends. The length of the CDR3 is 16 residues. Germline lookup yields CDR1 SGHDN and CDR2 FVKESK. CDR3 protein: CASSQPAGAREETQYF. Written as DNA, the CDR3 is TGTGCCAGCAGCCAACCCGCAGGGGCGCGGGAAGAGACCCAGTACTTC.